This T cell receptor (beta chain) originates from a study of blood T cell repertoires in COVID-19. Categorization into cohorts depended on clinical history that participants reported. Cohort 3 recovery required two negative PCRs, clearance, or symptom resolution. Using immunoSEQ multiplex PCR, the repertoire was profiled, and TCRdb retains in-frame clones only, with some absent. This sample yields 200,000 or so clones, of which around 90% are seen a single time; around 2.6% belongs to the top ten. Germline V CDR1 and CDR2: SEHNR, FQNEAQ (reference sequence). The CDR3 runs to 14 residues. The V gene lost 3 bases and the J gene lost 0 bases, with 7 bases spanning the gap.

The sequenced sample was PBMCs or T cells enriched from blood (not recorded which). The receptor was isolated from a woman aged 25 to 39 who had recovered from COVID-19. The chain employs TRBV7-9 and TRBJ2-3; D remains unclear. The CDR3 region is CASSFIASTDTQYF. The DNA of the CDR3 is TGTGCCAGCAGCTTTATAGCCAGCACAGATACGCAGTATTTT.